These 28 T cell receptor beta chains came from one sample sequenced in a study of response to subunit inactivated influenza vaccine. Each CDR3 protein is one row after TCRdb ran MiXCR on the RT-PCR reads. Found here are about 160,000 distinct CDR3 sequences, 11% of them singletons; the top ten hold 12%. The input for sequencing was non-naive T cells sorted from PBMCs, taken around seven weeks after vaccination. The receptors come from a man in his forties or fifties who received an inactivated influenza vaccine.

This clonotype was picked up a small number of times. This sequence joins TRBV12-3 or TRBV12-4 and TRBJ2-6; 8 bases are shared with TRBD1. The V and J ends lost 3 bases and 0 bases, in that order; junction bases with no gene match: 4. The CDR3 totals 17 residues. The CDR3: CASSFQGAGSGANVLTF. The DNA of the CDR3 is TGTGCCAGCAGTTTCCAGGGGGCGGGCTCTGGGGCCAACGTCCTGACTTTC.

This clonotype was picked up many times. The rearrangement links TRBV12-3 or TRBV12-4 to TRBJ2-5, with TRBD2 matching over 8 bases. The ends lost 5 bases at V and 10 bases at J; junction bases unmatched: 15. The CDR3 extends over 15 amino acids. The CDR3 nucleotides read TGTGCCAGCAGTCCCCTCCGGGAGGGCCCGTTCGGCCAGTACTTC. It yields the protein CASSPLREGPFGQYF.

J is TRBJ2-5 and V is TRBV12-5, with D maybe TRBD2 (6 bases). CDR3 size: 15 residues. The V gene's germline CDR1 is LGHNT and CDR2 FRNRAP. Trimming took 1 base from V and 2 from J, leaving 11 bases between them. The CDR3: CASGLGLSGQETQYF. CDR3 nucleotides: TGTGCTAGTGGTTTGGGCCTTAGCGGACAAGAGACCCAGTACTTC.

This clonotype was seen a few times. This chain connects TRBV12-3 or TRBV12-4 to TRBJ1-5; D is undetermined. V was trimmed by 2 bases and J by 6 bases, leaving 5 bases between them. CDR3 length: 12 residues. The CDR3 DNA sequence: TGTGCCAGCAGTTTATCTCGTCAGCCCCAGCATTTT. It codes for CASSLSRQPQHF.

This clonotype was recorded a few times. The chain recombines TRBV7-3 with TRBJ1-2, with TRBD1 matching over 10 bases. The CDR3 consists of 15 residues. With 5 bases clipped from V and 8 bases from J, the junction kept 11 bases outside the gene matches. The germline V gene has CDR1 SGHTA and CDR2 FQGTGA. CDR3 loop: CASSPPGQGLNGYTF. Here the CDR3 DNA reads TGTGCCAGCAGCCCTCCGGGACAGGGGTTAAACGGCTACACCTTC.

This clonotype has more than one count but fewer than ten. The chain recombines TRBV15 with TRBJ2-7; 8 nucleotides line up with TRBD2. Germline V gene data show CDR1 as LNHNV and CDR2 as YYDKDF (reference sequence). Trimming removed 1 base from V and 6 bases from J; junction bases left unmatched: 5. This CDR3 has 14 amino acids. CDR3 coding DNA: TGTGCCACCAGCAGAGCGGGAGGGTTTCTCGAGCAGTACTTC. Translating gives CATSRAGGFLEQYF.

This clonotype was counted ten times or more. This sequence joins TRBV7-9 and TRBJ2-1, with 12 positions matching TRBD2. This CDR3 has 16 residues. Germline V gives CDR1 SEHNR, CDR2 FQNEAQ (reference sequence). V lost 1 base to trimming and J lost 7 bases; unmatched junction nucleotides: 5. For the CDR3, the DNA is TGTGCCAGCAGCTTAGGGGCGGGACTAGCGGGTAATGAGCAGTTCTTC. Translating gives CASSLGAGLAGNEQFF.

The CDR3 sequence: CSARGSLAGNTGELFF. CDR3 in DNA: TGCAGTGCTAGGGGTTCGCTAGCGGGAAACACCGGGGAGCTGTTTTTT. This chain links TRBV20-1 with TRBJ2-2, with 9 bases that match TRBD2. V shed 3 bases, J shed 2 bases, and the junction held 7 bases outside the gene matches. Germline lookup yields CDR1 DFQATT and CDR2 SNEGSKA (reference sequence). The CDR3 runs 16 residues.

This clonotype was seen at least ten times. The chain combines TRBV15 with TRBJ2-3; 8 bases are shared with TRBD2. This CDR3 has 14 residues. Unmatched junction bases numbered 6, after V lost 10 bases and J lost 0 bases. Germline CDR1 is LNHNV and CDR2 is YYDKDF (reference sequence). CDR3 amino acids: CAIKRGGSTDTQYF. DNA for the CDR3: TGTGCCATCAAACGGGGGGGTAGCACAGATACGCAGTATTTT. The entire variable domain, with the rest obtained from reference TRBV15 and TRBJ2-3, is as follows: DAMVIQNPRYQVTQFGKPVTLSCSQTLNHNVMYWYQQKSSQAPKLLFHYYDKDFNNEADTPDNFQSRRPNTSFCFLDIRSPGLGDTAMYLCAIKRGGSTDTQYFGPGTRLTVL.

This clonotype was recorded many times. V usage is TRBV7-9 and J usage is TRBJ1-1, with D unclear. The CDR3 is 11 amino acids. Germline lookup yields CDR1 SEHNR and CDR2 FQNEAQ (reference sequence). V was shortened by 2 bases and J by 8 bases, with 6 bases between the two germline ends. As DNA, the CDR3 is TGTGCCAGCAGCTTAAAAACCGAAGCTTTCTTT. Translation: CASSLKTEAFF.

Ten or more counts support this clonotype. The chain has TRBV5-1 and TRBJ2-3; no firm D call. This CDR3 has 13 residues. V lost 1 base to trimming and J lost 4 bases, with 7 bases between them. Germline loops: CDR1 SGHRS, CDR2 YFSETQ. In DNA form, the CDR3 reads TGCGCCAGCAGCTTGCACCCCGCAGATACGCAGTATTTT. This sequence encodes CASSLHPADTQYF.

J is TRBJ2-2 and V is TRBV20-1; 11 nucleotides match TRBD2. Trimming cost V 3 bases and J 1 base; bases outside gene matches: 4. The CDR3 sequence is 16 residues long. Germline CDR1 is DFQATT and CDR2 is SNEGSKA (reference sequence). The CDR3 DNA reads TGCAGTGCTAGCACCCTAGCGGGAGGGAACACCGGGGAGCTGTTTTTT. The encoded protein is CSASTLAGGNTGELFF.

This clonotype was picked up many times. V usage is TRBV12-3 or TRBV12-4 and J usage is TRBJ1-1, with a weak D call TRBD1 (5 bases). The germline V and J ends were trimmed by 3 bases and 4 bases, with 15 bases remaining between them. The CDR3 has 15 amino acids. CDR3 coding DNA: TGTGCCAGCAGTTTGGCCGGGGCCGGGAGCACTGAAGCTTTCTTT. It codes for CASSLAGAGSTEAFF.

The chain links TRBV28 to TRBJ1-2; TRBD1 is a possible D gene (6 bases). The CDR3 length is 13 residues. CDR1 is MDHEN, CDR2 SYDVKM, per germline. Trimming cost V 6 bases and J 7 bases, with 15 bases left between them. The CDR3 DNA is TGTGCCAGCAGCGACCTCAGGGGAGTTGGCTACACCTTC. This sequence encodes CASSDLRGVGYTF.

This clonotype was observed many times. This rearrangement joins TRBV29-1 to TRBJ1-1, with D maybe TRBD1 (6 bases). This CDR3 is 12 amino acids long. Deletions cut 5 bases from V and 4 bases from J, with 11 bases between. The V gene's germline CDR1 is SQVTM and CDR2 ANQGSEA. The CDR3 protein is CSVSDSSTEAFF. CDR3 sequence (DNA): TGCAGCGTTTCGGACAGTTCCACTGAAGCTTTCTTT.

In DNA, the CDR3 is TGTGCCAGCAGTTACTCCCAAAAGGATGGGGAGGAGGAAGAGACCCAGTACTTC. Translated, it gives CASSYSQKDGEEEETQYF. V usage is TRBV6-2 or TRBV6-3 and J usage is TRBJ2-5; D possibly corresponds to TRBD2 (6 bases). The CDR3 sequence is 18 residues long. V lost 0 bases, J lost 3 bases, and 20 bases lay in between. Per germline, CDR1 MNHEY and CDR2 SVGEGT.

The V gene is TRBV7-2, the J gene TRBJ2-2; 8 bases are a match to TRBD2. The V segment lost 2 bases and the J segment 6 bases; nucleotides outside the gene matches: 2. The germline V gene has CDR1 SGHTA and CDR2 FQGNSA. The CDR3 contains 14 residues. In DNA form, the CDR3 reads TGTGCCAGCAGCTTAACTAGCGGACCCGGGGAGCTGTTTTTT. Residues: CASSLTSGPGELFF.

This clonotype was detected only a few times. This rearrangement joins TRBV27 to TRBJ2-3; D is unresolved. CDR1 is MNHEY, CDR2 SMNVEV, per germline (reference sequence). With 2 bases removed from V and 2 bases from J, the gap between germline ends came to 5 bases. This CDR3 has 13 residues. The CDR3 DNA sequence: TGTGCCAGCAGTTTAACCTACACAGATACGCAGTATTTT. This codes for CASSLTYTDTQYF.

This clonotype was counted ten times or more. CDR3 bases: TGCGCCAGCAGCCGCGGGGGTTCCAACTACAATGAGCAGTTCTTC. This codes for CASSRGGSNYNEQFF. This sequence joins TRBV4-1 and TRBJ2-1; 7 nucleotides line up with TRBD2. This CDR3 is built from 15 residues. The V and J ends lost 4 bases and 3 bases, in that order; junction bases with no gene match: 6. Germline CDR1 reads MGHRA; CDR2 reads YSYEKL.

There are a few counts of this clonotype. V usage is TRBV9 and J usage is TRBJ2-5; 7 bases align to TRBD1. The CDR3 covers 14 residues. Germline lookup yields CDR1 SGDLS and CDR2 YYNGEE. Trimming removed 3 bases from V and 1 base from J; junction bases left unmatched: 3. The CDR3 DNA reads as TGTGCCAGCAGCGCCGGACAGGTCCAAGAGACCCAGTACTTC. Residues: CASSAGQVQETQYF.

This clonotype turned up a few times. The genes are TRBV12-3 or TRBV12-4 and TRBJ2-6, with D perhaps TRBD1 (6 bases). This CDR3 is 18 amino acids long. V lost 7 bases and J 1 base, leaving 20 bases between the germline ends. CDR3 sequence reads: CASIPGAGAGSGANVLTF. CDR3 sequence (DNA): TGTGCCAGCATCCCAGGGGCAGGGGCAGGGTCTGGGGCCAACGTCCTGACTTTC.

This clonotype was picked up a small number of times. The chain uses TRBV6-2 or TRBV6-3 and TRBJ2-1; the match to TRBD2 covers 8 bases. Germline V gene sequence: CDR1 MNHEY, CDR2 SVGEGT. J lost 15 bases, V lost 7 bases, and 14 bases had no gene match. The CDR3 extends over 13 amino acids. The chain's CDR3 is CASTTQYGGGPFF. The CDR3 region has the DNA TGTGCCAGCACAACGCAATACGGGGGGGGGCCGTTCTTC.

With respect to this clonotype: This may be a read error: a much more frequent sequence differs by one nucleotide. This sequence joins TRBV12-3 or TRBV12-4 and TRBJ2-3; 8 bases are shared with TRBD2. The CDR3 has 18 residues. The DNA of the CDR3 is TGTACCAGCAGTTTGGTGTCCCCCTTAGCGGGATGGGCAGATACGCAGTATTTT. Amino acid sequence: CTSSLVSPLAGWADTQYF.

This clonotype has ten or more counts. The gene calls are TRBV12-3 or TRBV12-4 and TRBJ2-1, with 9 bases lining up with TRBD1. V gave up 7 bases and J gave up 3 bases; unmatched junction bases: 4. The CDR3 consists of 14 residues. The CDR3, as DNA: TGTGCCAGCAACGGACAGGGGAACTACAATGAGCAGTTCTTC. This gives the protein CASNGQGNYNEQFF.

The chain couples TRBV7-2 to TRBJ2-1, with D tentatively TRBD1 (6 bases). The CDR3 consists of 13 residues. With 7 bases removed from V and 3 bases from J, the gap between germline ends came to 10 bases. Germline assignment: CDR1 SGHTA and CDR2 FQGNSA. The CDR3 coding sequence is TGTGCCAGCACCGCGACAGGCTACAATGAGCAGTTCTTC. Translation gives CASTATGYNEQFF.

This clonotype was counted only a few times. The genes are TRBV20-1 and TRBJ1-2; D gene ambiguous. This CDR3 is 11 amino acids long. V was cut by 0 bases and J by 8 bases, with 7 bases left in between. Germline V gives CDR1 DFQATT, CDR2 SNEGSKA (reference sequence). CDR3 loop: CSARDNIGYTF. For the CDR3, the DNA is TGCAGTGCTAGAGATAATATCGGCTACACCTTC.

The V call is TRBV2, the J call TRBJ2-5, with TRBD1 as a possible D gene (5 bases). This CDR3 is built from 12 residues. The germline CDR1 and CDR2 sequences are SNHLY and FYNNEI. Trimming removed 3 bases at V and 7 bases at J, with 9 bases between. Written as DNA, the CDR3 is TGTGCCAGCAGTGAGGAACAGGCGACCCAGTACTTC. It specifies CASSEEQATQYF.

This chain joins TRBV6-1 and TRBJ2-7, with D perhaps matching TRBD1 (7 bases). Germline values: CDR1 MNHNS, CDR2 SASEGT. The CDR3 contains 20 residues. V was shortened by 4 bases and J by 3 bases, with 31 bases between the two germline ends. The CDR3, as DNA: TGTGCCAGCAGTGGATCAGGGGGGAGCAGAATAGAGAGAGCCATCTACGAGCAGTACTTC. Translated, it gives CASSGSGGSRIERAIYEQYF.